A selection of T cell receptor beta chains follows, all from one sample in a study of technical replicates of blood from several donors. Sequencing was performed with immunoSEQ multiplex PCR; in TCRdb, only in-frame clones are kept and a portion is missing. The repertoire holds over 75,000 clones, with approximately 96% as singletons. The sequencing input was T cells isolated from PBMCs. These receptor sequences come from a human donor in good health. The CDR3 runs from the conserved cysteine through the conserved F or W. A D gene is named only where the DNA matches it firmly. Clone size appears in some rows only: once, few, many, or a class for an expanded clone.

NA	TRBD1	TRBV28	15	TRBJ2-7	CASITGGTASYEQYF	TGTGCCAGCATCACAGGGGGCACGGCCTCCTACGAGCAGTACTTC
NA	NA	TRBV28	15	TRBJ1-5	CASSFPVGADQPQHF	TGTGCCAGCAGTTTCCCTGTTGGAGCTGATCAGCCCCAGCATTTT
NA	NA	TRBV6-1	15	TRBJ1-4	CASPGGDATNEKLFF	TGTGCCAGCCCTGGGGGGGATGCAACTAATGAAAAACTGTTTTTT
NA	NA	TRBV29-1	11	TRBJ2-7	CSVSGLYEQYF	TGCAGCGTTTCAGGACTCTACGAGCAGTACTTC
NA	NA	TRBV18	16	TRBJ1-1	CASSPITTGVNTEAFF	TGTGCCAGCTCACCTATAACAACCGGAGTGAACACTGAAGCTTTCTTT
NA	TRBD1	TRBV9	15	TRBJ1-5	CASSVGQGASQPQHF	TGTGCCAGCAGCGTAGGTCAGGGGGCGAGCCAGCCCCAGCATTTT
NA	TRBD1	TRBV5-1	14	TRBJ1-1	CASSSRTGNTEAFF	TGCGCCAGCAGCTCGAGGACAGGGAACACTGAAGCTTTCTTT
NA	NA	TRBV27	13	TRBJ2-7	CASSYRQGWEQYF	TGTGCCAGCAGCTACCGTCAGGGTTGGGAGCAGTACTTC
NA	NA	TRBV6-5	15	TRBJ1-1	CASRNPGTEGTEAFF	TGTGCCAGCAGAAATCCAGGGACGGAGGGCACTGAAGCTTTCTTT
NA	NA	TRBV7-9	13	TRBJ1-1	CASSSDTHTEAFF	TGTGCCAGCAGCTCAGACACCCACACTGAAGCTTTCTTT
NA	TRBD1	TRBV6-1	15	TRBJ2-5	CASSGTGVTQETQYF	TGTGCCAGCAGTGGGACAGGGGTGACTCAAGAGACCCAGTACTTC
once	TRBD2	TRBV4-2	15	TRBJ2-7	CASSPLQSSGGEQYF	TGTGCCAGCAGCCCCCTTCAATCTAGCGGGGGAGAGCAGTACTTC
NA	TRBD2	TRBV9	14	TRBJ2-1	CASSSRGGLNEQFF	TGTGCCAGCAGCTCCCGGGGGGGTTTGAATGAGCAGTTCTTC
NA	TRBD2	TRBV4-1	16	TRBJ2-1	CASSQGRAGSSAEQFF	TGCGCCAGCAGCCAAGGCCGAGCGGGATCTTCTGCTGAGCAGTTCTTC
NA	NA	TRBV6-5	13	TRBJ1-1	CASSSNLNTEAFF	TGTGCCAGCAGTTCTAACTTGAACACTGAAGCTTTCTTT
NA	NA	TRBV9	14	TRBJ1-1	CASSVEGGGPEAFF	TGTGCCAGCAGCGTAGAGGGGGGGGGCCCTGAAGCTTTCTTT
NA	TRBD2	TRBV5-4	14	TRBJ2-1	CASSLKGTSGEQFF	TGTGCCAGCAGCTTGAAGGGGACTAGCGGTGAGCAGTTCTTC
NA	TRBD1	TRBV6-5	15	TRBJ1-1	CASSYGDRDHTEAFF	TGTGCCAGCAGTTACGGGGACAGGGATCACACTGAAGCTTTCTTT
NA	NA	TRBV5-6	15	TRBJ1-1	CASSSTRETLTEAFF	TGTGCCAGCAGCTCCACGAGGGAGACACTCACTGAAGCTTTCTTT
NA	TRBD1	TRBV25-1	15	TRBJ1-2	CASSAADRDSYGYTF	TGTGCCAGCAGTGCCGCAGACAGGGACAGCTATGGCTACACCTTC
NA	NA	TRBV28	15	TRBJ1-5	CASSSEPGGDQPQHF	TGTGCCAGCAGTTCGGAGCCGGGGGGCGATCAGCCCCAGCATTTT
NA	NA	TRBV11-3	14	TRBJ2-7	CASRPTGGSYEQYF	TGTGCCAGCCGACCCACCGGGGGTAGCTACGAGCAGTACTTC
NA	NA	TRBV7-2	13	TRBJ1-1	CASSPGGFTEAFF	TGTGCCAGCAGCCCTGGAGGTTTCACTGAAGCTTTCTTT
NA	NA	TRBV13	14	TRBJ2-7	CASSPKGPSGEQYF	TGTGCCAGCAGCCCAAAGGGGCCCTCCGGCGAGCAGTACTTC
NA	TRBD2	TRBV6-5	14	TRBJ2-1	CASSYSLAENEQFF	TGTGCCAGCAGTTACTCACTAGCGGAGAATGAGCAGTTCTTC
NA	NA	TRBV9	14	TRBJ1-1	CASSGQVLNTEAFF	TGTGCCAGCAGCGGTCAGGTACTGAACACTGAAGCTTTCTTT
NA	NA	TRBV18	12	TRBJ1-1	CASVRGETEAFF	TGTGCCAGTGTCAGGGGAGAAACTGAAGCTTTCTTT
NA	NA	TRBV29-1	13	TRBJ2-3	CSVGGPAIDTQYF	TGCAGCGTTGGGGGCCCGGCTATAGATACGCAGTATTTT
NA	TRBD2	TRBV5-4	18	TRBJ2-7	CASSLYWSSGGATYEQYF	TGTGCCAGCAGCTTGTATTGGTCTAGCGGGGGGGCGACCTACGAGCAGTACTTC
NA	NA	TRBV9	14	TRBJ2-7	CASSVGAGNYEQYF	TGTGCCAGCAGCGTAGGGGCAGGAAACTACGAGCAGTACTTC
NA	NA	TRBV6-1	15	TRBJ2-7	CASRDIDGGTYEQYF	TGTGCCAGCAGGGATATAGACGGGGGAACCTACGAGCAGTACTTC
NA	NA	TRBV2	13	TRBJ1-1	CASSAGTNTEAFF	TGTGCCAGCAGCGCGGGGACGAACACTGAAGCTTTCTTT
NA	NA	TRBV5-1	14	TRBJ1-2	CASSLAGRGDGYTF	TGCGCCAGCAGCTTGGCCGGCAGAGGAGATGGCTACACCTTC
once	TRBD1	TRBV19	14	TRBJ2-1	CASSTDRGLNEQFF	TGTGCCAGTAGTACCGACAGGGGGCTGAATGAGCAGTTCTTC
NA	TRBD1	TRBV4-1	19	TRBJ1-5	CASSQRTLPGQGDNQPQHF	TGCGCCAGCAGCCAAAGGACCCTTCCGGGACAGGGGGACAATCAGCCCCAGCATTTT
NA	NA	TRBV5-1	11	TRBJ2-7	CASRQSDEQYF	TGCGCCAGCAGACAGAGTGACGAGCAGTACTTC
NA	TRBD2	TRBV11-2	16	TRBJ2-7	CASSSTSGRVGHEQYF	TGTGCCAGCAGCTCTACTAGCGGGAGGGTAGGCCACGAGCAGTACTTC
NA	TRBD2	TRBV29-1	12	TRBJ2-3	CSGQREADTQYF	TGCAGCGGCCAGCGGGAGGCAGATACGCAGTATTTT
NA	TRBD1	TRBV27	16	TRBJ1-1	CASSPRQGAGNTEAFF	TGTGCCAGCAGTCCCCGACAGGGGGCAGGGAACACTGAAGCTTTCTTT
NA	TRBD1	TRBV28	14	TRBJ2-7	CASTIRDRAYEQYF	TGTGCCAGCACCATCCGGGACAGGGCTTACGAGCAGTACTTC
few	NA	TRBV6-5	14	TRBJ1-6	CASSHDRNNSPLHF	TGTGCCAGCAGTCACGACAGGAATAATTCACCCCTCCACTTT
once	TRBD1	TRBV6-1	13	TRBJ2-3	CASKQGETDTQYF	TGTGCCAGCAAGCAGGGGGAGACAGATACGCAGTATTTT
NA	NA	TRBV7-9	13	TRBJ2-2	CASSPRYGGELFF	TGTGCCAGCAGCCCTAGATACGGCGGGGAGCTGTTTTTT
NA	TRBD1	TRBV11-2	14	TRBJ1-2	CASSRDRPNYGYTF	TGTGCCAGCAGTCGGGACAGACCTAACTATGGCTACACCTTC
NA	TRBD2	TRBV7-2	15	TRBJ2-1	CASSVGRAWGGEQFF	TGTGCCAGCAGCGTCGGGAGGGCCTGGGGCGGCGAGCAGTTCTTC
NA	NA	TRBV6-1	15	TRBJ2-7	CASRELGLVGYEQYF	TGTGCCAGCAGGGAACTCGGGTTAGTAGGCTACGAGCAGTACTTC
NA	NA	TRBV2	14	TRBJ2-2	CASRLGQNTGELFF	TGTGCCAGCAGGTTGGGACAGAACACCGGGGAGCTGTTTTTT
NA	TRBD1	TRBV6-1	15	TRBJ2-3	CASRRGQGFTDTQYF	TGTGCCAGCAGGAGAGGACAGGGGTTCACAGATACGCAGTATTTT
NA	NA	TRBV28	13	TRBJ2-5	CASRATVQETQYF	TGTGCCAGCAGGGCGACAGTCCAAGAGACCCAGTACTTC
NA	TRBD1	TRBV6-1	14	TRBJ1-1	CASSIQAGGTEAFF	TGTGCCAGCAGCATCCAAGCAGGGGGGACTGAAGCTTTCTTT
NA	TRBD1	TRBV2	14	TRBJ1-2	CASSAGTDGYGYTF	TGTGCCAGCAGCGCGGGGACAGACGGCTATGGCTACACCTTC
NA	NA	TRBV7-9	16	TRBJ2-7	CASSLVVAVSSYEQYF	TGTGCCAGCAGCTTAGTCGTAGCGGTCAGCTCCTACGAGCAGTACTTC
NA	TRBD2	TRBV10-1	16	TRBJ2-5	CASSELAGENQETQYF	TGCGCCAGCAGTGAGCTAGCGGGGGAGAACCAAGAGACCCAGTACTTC
NA	TRBD1	TRBV28	14	TRBJ1-2	CASSLIGTGYGYTF	TGTGCCAGCAGTTTAATTGGGACAGGCTATGGCTACACCTTC
NA	TRBD1	TRBV19	16	TRBJ2-2	CASSARQGANTGELFF	TGTGCCAGTAGTGCCCGACAGGGGGCGAACACCGGGGAGCTGTTTTTT
NA	NA	TRBV6-6	14	TRBJ2-5	CASTSERGQETQYF	TGTGCCAGCACCTCAGAGAGGGGGCAAGAGACCCAGTACTTC
NA	TRBD1	TRBV18	14	TRBJ1-1	CASSPRDSATEAFF	TGTGCCAGCTCGCCCCGGGACAGCGCAACTGAAGCTTTCTTT
NA	NA	TRBV2	11	TRBJ2-2	CASSLAGELFF	TGTGCCAGCAGTCTGGCTGGGGAGCTGTTTTTT
NA	TRBD1	TRBV28	15	TRBJ2-7	CASSSPGQGRYEQYF	TGTGCCAGCAGTTCGCCGGGACAGGGGAGATACGAGCAGTACTTC